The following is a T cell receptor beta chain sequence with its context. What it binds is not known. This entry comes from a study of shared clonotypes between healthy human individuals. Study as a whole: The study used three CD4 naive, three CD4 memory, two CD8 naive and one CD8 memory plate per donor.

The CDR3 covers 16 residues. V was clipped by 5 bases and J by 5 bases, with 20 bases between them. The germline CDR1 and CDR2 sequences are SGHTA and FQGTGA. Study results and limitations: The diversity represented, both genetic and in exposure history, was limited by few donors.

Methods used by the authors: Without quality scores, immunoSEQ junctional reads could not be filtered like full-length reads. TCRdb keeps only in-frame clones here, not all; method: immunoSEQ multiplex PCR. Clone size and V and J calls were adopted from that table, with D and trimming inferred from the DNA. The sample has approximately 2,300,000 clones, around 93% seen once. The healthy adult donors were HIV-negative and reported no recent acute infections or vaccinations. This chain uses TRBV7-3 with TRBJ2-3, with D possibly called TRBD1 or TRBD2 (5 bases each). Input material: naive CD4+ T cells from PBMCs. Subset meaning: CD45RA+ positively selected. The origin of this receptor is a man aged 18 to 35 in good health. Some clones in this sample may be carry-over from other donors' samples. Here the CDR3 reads CASSQTPGAWGDTQYF. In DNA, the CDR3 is TGTGCCAGCAGCCAAACCCCCGGGGCCTGGGGAGATACGCAGTATTTT.